These T cell receptor beta chains were read from a single sample in a study of blood T cell repertoires in COVID-19. Using immunoSEQ multiplex PCR, the repertoire was profiled, and TCRdb retains in-frame clones only, with some absent. The repertoire holds about 100,000 clones, with more than 80% as singletons. The sample was peripheral blood. All receptors come from a man older than 75 with COVID-19, enrolled during active disease. Both conserved end residues are part of each CDR3. The D gene is left open where the match is weak. Expanded clones get a size class; other rows say once, few or many, or leave the size out.

CDR3: CASRPDRVNQPQHF; DNA: TGTGCCAGTAGACCAGACAGGGTCAATCAGCCCCAGCATTTT; D: TRBD1; length: 14; size: .; V: TRBV19; J: TRBJ1-5
CDR3: CASKGQPSSYEQYF; DNA: TGTGCCAGCAAGGGACAACCGAGCTCCTACGAGCAGTACTTC; D: .; length: 14; size: once; V: TRBV6-5; J: TRBJ2-7
CDR3: CASSLDRGTDTQYF; DNA: TGTGCCAGCAGCTTGGACAGGGGAACTGATACGCAGTATTTT; D: TRBD1; length: 14; size: .; V: TRBV5-8; J: TRBJ2-3
CDR3: CSASHGQGKRGEKLFF; DNA: TGCAGTGCTAGTCATGGACAGGGCAAGAGGGGCGAAAAACTGTTTTTT; D: TRBD1; length: 16; size: .; V: TRBV20-1; J: TRBJ1-4
CDR3: CASSLGTGGTDTQYF; DNA: TGTGCCAGCAGCCTAGGCACCGGGGGGACAGATACGCAGTATTTT; D: TRBD2; length: 15; size: .; V: TRBV28; J: TRBJ2-3
CDR3: CASAGGEETQYF; DNA: TGTGCCTCTGCGGGGGGAGAAGAGACCCAGTACTTC; D: TRBD2; length: 12; size: few; V: TRBV19; J: TRBJ2-5
CDR3: CASSIGGTTNEKLFF; DNA: TGTGCCAGTAGTATAGGAGGGACAACTAATGAAAAACTGTTTTTT; D: .; length: 15; size: .; V: TRBV19; J: TRBJ1-4
CDR3: CASSLSGGGRTDTQYF; DNA: TGCGCCAGCAGCCTCTCGGGGGGCGGGAGGACAGATACGCAGTATTTT; D: TRBD2; length: 16; size: once; V: TRBV4-1; J: TRBJ2-3
CDR3: CASSLGWDRSVNGELFF; DNA: TGTGCCAGCAGCCTGGGATGGGACAGGTCCGTGAACGGGGAGCTGTTTTTT; D: TRBD1; length: 17; size: .; V: TRBV3-1/TRBV3-2; J: TRBJ2-2
CDR3: CARSQYDRGISSGNTIYF; DNA: TGTGCCAGAAGCCAATACGACAGGGGAATTAGCTCTGGAAACACCATATATTTT; D: TRBD1; length: 18; size: .; V: TRBV5-3; J: TRBJ1-3
CDR3: CASSWTSSSTDTQYF; DNA: TGCGCCAGCAGCTGGACTAGCAGTAGCACAGATACGCAGTATTTT; D: TRBD2; length: 15; size: .; V: TRBV5-1; J: TRBJ2-3
CDR3: CASSQGGAIQETQYF; DNA: TGTGCCAGCAGCCAAGGCGGAGCTATCCAAGAGACCCAGTACTTC; D: .; length: 15; size: .; V: TRBV3-1/TRBV3-2; J: TRBJ2-5
CDR3: CAISDVKGGEGETQYF; DNA: TGTGCCATCAGTGATGTGAAGGGAGGGGAAGGGGAGACCCAGTACTTC; D: TRBD2; length: 16; size: .; V: TRBV10-3; J: TRBJ2-5
CDR3: CASNQRNSGSPLHF; DNA: TGTGCCAGCAATCAGCGGAATTCGGGTTCACCCCTCCACTTT; D: .; length: 14; size: .; V: TRBV2; J: TRBJ1-6
CDR3: CASSPPRGTGDSPLHF; DNA: TGTGCCAGCAGCCCTCCAAGGGGGACAGGGGATTCACCCCTCCACTTT; D: TRBD1; length: 16; size: .; V: TRBV11-2; J: TRBJ1-6
CDR3: CASSYQGSSGNTIYF; DNA: TGTGCCAGCAGTTATCAGGGCTCCTCTGGAAACACCATATATTTT; D: .; length: 15; size: few; V: TRBV6-6; J: TRBJ1-3
CDR3: CASSLARGGAGANVLTF; DNA: TGTGCCAGCAGCTTAGCGCGGGGGGGCGCTGGGGCCAACGTCCTGACTTTC; D: TRBD2; length: 17; size: few; V: TRBV7-6; J: TRBJ2-6
CDR3: CASSLLRQPQHF; DNA: TGTGCCAGTAGCCTCTTGCGTCAGCCCCAGCATTTT; D: .; length: 12; size: once; V: TRBV19; J: TRBJ1-5
CDR3: CASSARVGGVNYGYTF; DNA: TGTGCCAGCAGCGCGAGGGTAGGGGGAGTTAACTATGGCTACACCTTC; D: .; length: 16; size: .; V: TRBV7-9; J: TRBJ1-2
CDR3: CASSFDSPGEQFF; DNA: TGCGCCAGCAGCTTCGACTCCCCCGGTGAGCAGTTCTTC; D: .; length: 13; size: .; V: TRBV5-1; J: TRBJ2-1
CDR3: CASSPSGGGETQYF; DNA: TGTGCCAGCAGCCCCTCGGGGGGCGGGGAGACCCAGTACTTC; D: .; length: 14; size: .; V: TRBV6-6; J: TRBJ2-5
CDR3: CASSYSTTGETQYF; DNA: TGTGCCAGCAGTTACTCGACAACAGGAGAGACCCAGTACTTC; D: .; length: 14; size: .; V: TRBV6-6; J: TRBJ2-5
CDR3: CASSYDRSAYEQYF; DNA: TGTGCCAGCAGTTACGACAGGTCAGCCTACGAGCAGTACTTC; D: .; length: 14; size: .; V: TRBV6-5; J: TRBJ2-7
CDR3: CSVESGGAGETQYF; DNA: TGCAGCGTTGAAAGCGGGGGGGCGGGAGAGACCCAGTACTTC; D: TRBD2; length: 14; size: .; V: TRBV29-1; J: TRBJ2-5
CDR3: CASSRDKHYEQYF; DNA: TGTGCCAGTAGTAGGGACAAACACTACGAGCAGTACTTC; D: .; length: 13; size: .; V: TRBV19; J: TRBJ2-7
CDR3: CASSQDGSSGNTIYF; DNA: TGTGCCAGCAGCCAAGATGGCAGCTCTGGAAACACCATATATTTT; D: .; length: 15; size: .; V: TRBV4-2; J: TRBJ1-3
CDR3: CASSIGQRNTEAFF; DNA: TGTGCCAGTAGTATTGGACAGCGTAACACTGAAGCTTTCTTT; D: .; length: 14; size: .; V: TRBV19; J: TRBJ1-1
CDR3: CASSLYRDRGNYGYTF; DNA: TGTGCCAGCAGCTTATACCGGGACAGAGGCAACTATGGCTACACCTTC; D: TRBD1; length: 16; size: once; V: TRBV5-6; J: TRBJ1-2
CDR3: CATSRPLPGQADNEQFF; DNA: TGTGCCACCAGCAGACCCTTGCCGGGACAGGCTGACAATGAGCAGTTCTTC; D: TRBD1; length: 17; size: .; V: TRBV15; J: TRBJ2-1
CDR3: CATSDAGSYLRAGELFF; DNA: TGTGCCACCAGTGATGCGGGGTCGTATCTAAGGGCCGGGGAGCTGTTTTTT; D: .; length: 17; size: .; V: TRBV24-1; J: TRBJ2-2
CDR3: CASSIGQALQETQYF; DNA: TGTGCCAGTAGTATTGGCCAGGCGCTCCAAGAGACCCAGTACTTC; D: .; length: 15; size: .; V: TRBV19; J: TRBJ2-5
CDR3: CASSIGGTGGPRGNQPQHF; DNA: TGTGCCAGTAGTATAGGTGGGACAGGGGGGCCGCGGGGCAATCAGCCCCAGCATTTT; D: TRBD1; length: 19; size: .; V: TRBV19; J: TRBJ1-5
CDR3: CASSQDLTVPGTQYF; DNA: TGCGCCAGCAGCCAAGATCTGACAGTTCCGGGGACCCAGTACTTC; D: .; length: 15; size: .; V: TRBV4-1; J: TRBJ2-5
CDR3: CSVEVTNTGELFF; DNA: TGCAGCGTTGAAGTAACAAACACCGGGGAGCTGTTTTTT; D: .; length: 13; size: once; V: TRBV29-1; J: TRBJ2-2
CDR3: CASSLLVGDNEQFF; DNA: TGCGCCAGCAGCTTGTTGGTAGGGGACAATGAGCAGTTCTTC; D: .; length: 14; size: once; V: TRBV5-1; J: TRBJ2-1
CDR3: CASSLQASGGTDTQYF; DNA: TGTGCCAGCAGCTTACAGGCTAGCGGGGGCACAGATACGCAGTATTTT; D: TRBD2; length: 16; size: .; V: TRBV7-2; J: TRBJ2-3
CDR3: CASSLTARNTEAFF; DNA: TGCGCCAGCAGCTTGACAGCCAGGAACACTGAAGCTTTCTTT; D: .; length: 14; size: .; V: TRBV5-1; J: TRBJ1-1
CDR3: CASSVQGTKNIQYF; DNA: TGTGCCAGCAGTGTACAGGGAACCAAAAACATTCAGTACTTC; D: .; length: 14; size: few; V: TRBV2; J: TRBJ2-4
CDR3: CASSLDVDTQYF; DNA: TGTGCCAGCAGCTTAGACGTAGATACGCAGTATTTT; D: .; length: 12; size: .; V: TRBV11-2; J: TRBJ2-3
CDR3: CASSKTQVPYNEQFF; DNA: TGTGCCAGCAGCAAAACACAGGTCCCTTACAATGAGCAGTTCTTC; D: .; length: 15; size: few; V: TRBV6-5; J: TRBJ2-1
CDR3: CASPGQPQHF; DNA: TGTGCCAGCCCCGGTCAGCCCCAGCATTTT; D: .; length: 10; size: .; V: TRBV2; J: TRBJ1-5
CDR3: CASSFAGTGVYGYTF; DNA: TGTGCCAGCAGCTTCGCCGGGACAGGGGTCTATGGCTACACCTTC; D: TRBD1; length: 15; size: .; V: TRBV13; J: TRBJ1-2
CDR3: CASSPAGQGASGNTIYF; DNA: TGTGCCAGCAGCCCAGCGGGACAGGGGGCGAGTGGAAACACCATATATTTT; D: TRBD1; length: 17; size: once; V: TRBV7-9; J: TRBJ1-3
CDR3: CASSDWSSPLHF; DNA: TGTGCCAGCAGTGATTGGAGTTCACCCCTCCACTTT; D: .; length: 12; size: .; V: TRBV2; J: TRBJ1-6
CDR3: CASSLRLGYSYNEQFF; DNA: TGTGCCAGCAGTTTAAGACTAGGATACTCCTACAATGAGCAGTTCTTC; D: .; length: 16; size: few; V: TRBV27; J: TRBJ2-1
CDR3: CAWSFEARNYGYTF; DNA: TGTGCCTGGAGTTTTGAGGCCAGAAACTATGGCTACACCTTC; D: .; length: 14; size: .; V: TRBV30; J: TRBJ1-2
CDR3: CASSRRTDRATEAFF; DNA: TGTGCCAGCAGTCGCCGAACTGACAGGGCCACTGAAGCTTTCTTT; D: TRBD1; length: 15; size: .; V: TRBV28; J: TRBJ1-1
CDR3: CASSLVQGSDTQYF; DNA: TGTGCCAGCAGCTTAGTGCAGGGGTCTGATACGCAGTATTTT; D: .; length: 14; size: .; V: TRBV7-8; J: TRBJ2-3
CDR3: CSVGHRMVVGDTEAFF; DNA: TGCAGCGTTGGGCACAGGATGGTCGTAGGGGACACTGAAGCTTTCTTT; D: .; length: 16; size: once; V: TRBV29-1; J: TRBJ1-1
CDR3: CASSLAGSTFSSYEQYF; DNA: TGTGCCAGCAGCTTAGCCGGGTCCACCTTTAGCTCCTACGAGCAGTACTTC; D: .; length: 17; size: .; V: TRBV7-9; J: TRBJ2-7
CDR3: CASSLAQDQPQHF; DNA: TGTGCCAGCAGCTTAGCACAGGATCAGCCCCAGCATTTT; D: .; length: 13; size: .; V: TRBV7-6; J: TRBJ1-5
CDR3: CASSVRGGGGTNEKLFF; DNA: TGTGCCAGCAGCGTTCGAGGGGGCGGAGGGACTAATGAAAAACTGTTTTTT; D: TRBD1; length: 17; size: .; V: TRBV9; J: TRBJ1-4
CDR3: CASSSNAGNEQFF; DNA: TGTGCCAGTAGTTCGAACGCGGGAAATGAGCAGTTCTTC; D: .; length: 13; size: few; V: TRBV19; J: TRBJ2-1
CDR3: CASSVAGADTQYF; DNA: TGTGCCAGCAGCGTAGCAGGGGCAGATACGCAGTATTTT; D: .; length: 13; size: once; V: TRBV9; J: TRBJ2-3
CDR3: CASSFGTPLTRQVNYGYTF; DNA: TGCGCCAGCAGCTTTGGCACCCCCCTCACGAGACAGGTCAACTATGGCTACACCTTC; D: .; length: 19; size: many; V: TRBV5-1; J: TRBJ1-2
CDR3: CASARDRAGSGSYNEQFF; DNA: TGTGCCAGCGCCCGGGACAGGGCTGGTAGCGGGTCCTACAATGAGCAGTTCTTC; D: TRBD1; length: 18; size: .; V: TRBV27; J: TRBJ2-1
CDR3: CASSPRDRGITEAFF; DNA: TGCGCCAGCAGCCCCCGGGACAGGGGGATTACTGAAGCTTTCTTT; D: TRBD1; length: 15; size: .; V: TRBV4-3; J: TRBJ1-1
CDR3: CASSPASRSPLHF; DNA: TGTGCCAGCAGCCCGGCCAGCAGGTCACCCCTCCACTTT; D: .; length: 13; size: .; V: TRBV11-2; J: TRBJ1-6